The rows below give T cell receptor beta chains drawn from one sample of a study of T cell repertoires in cytomegalovirus infection. A single record per CDR3 protein comes from TCRdb applying MiXCR to the reads. This sample yields some 280,000 distinct CDR3 sequences, of which around 15% are seen a single time; 8.5% to 10% belongs to the top ten. Sequenced sample: PBMCs. The receptors were gathered from a human donor in good health (CMV status not recorded). Some clones in this sample may be carry-over from other donors' samples. The CDR3 runs from the conserved cysteine through the conserved F or W. A D gene is named only where the DNA matches it firmly. Some rows have no size entry. The others give once, few or many, or a class for an expanded clone.

D: TRBD1
length: 15
size: many
V: TRBV7-6
J: TRBJ2-1
DNA: TGTGCCAGCAGCTTAGAGACAGGGGATTACAATGAGCAGTTCTTC
CDR3: CASSLETGDYNEQFF

D: TRBD1
length: 19
size: many
V: TRBV7-2
J: TRBJ1-6
DNA: TGTGCCAGCAGCTTAAGGGACAGGGGCCGCAGCTCCTATAATTCACCCCTCCACTTT
CDR3: CASSLRDRGRSSYNSPLHF

D: NA
length: 13
size: few
V: TRBV27
J: TRBJ2-2
DNA: TGTGCCAGCAGTTCCTTAGGGAGCGGGGAGCTGTTTTTT
CDR3: CASSSLGSGELFF

D: NA
length: 13
size: once
V: TRBV7-9
J: TRBJ1-1
DNA: TGTGCCAGCAGCTTTAAGGTGAACACTGAAGCTTTCTTT
CDR3: CASSFKVNTEAFF

D: NA
length: 11
size: NA
V: TRBV20-1
J: TRBJ2-3
DNA: TGCAGTGCTAGTCTATTAGATACGCAGTATTTT
CDR3: CSASLLDTQYF

D: TRBD1
length: 17
size: NA
V: TRBV2
J: TRBJ1-5
DNA: TGTGCCAGCAGTGGAGGACAGGGGCTGAGGAGCAATCAGCCCCAGCATTTT
CDR3: CASSGGQGLRSNQPQHF

D: TRBD2
length: 15
size: many
V: TRBV7-2
J: TRBJ2-5
DNA: TGTGCCAGCACCAACGACGGGACTAGCTTTGAGACCCAGTACTTC
CDR3: CASTNDGTSFETQYF

D: NA
length: 11
size: few
V: TRBV6-1
J: TRBJ2-2
DNA: TGTGCCAGCAGGGATCCCGGGGAGCTGTTTTTT
CDR3: CASRDPGELFF

D: NA
length: 13
size: many
V: TRBV6-4
J: TRBJ1-2
DNA: TGTGCCAGCAGTGACTCCGGAAGCTATGGCTACACCTTC
CDR3: CASSDSGSYGYTF

D: NA
length: 17
size: many
V: TRBV7-2
J: TRBJ2-1
DNA: TGTGCCAGCAGCCGACACCAAAGGCAGACCCCGTTGAATGAGCAGTTCTTC
CDR3: CASSRHQRQTPLNEQFF

D: NA
length: 14
size: many
V: TRBV7-8
J: TRBJ2-2
DNA: TGTGCCAGCACAGGACAACCGAACACCGGGGAGCTGTTTTTT
CDR3: CASTGQPNTGELFF

D: NA
length: 14
size: NA
V: TRBV29-1
J: TRBJ1-4
DNA: TGCAGCGTTGAATCGGGGGCAACTAATGAAAAACTGTTTTTT
CDR3: CSVESGATNEKLFF

D: TRBD1
length: 16
size: few
V: TRBV6-5
J: TRBJ1-2
DNA: TGTGCCAGCAGTCGTTCCGGGACAGCCTCTAACTATGGCTACACCTTC
CDR3: CASSRSGTASNYGYTF

D: NA
length: 15
size: NA
V: TRBV14
J: TRBJ1-2
DNA: TGTGCCAGCAGCCCCAATGCCGGGACAAAGGGGGGCTACACCTTC
CDR3: CASSPNAGTKGGYTF

D: NA
length: 14
size: few
V: TRBV2
J: TRBJ2-7
DNA: TGTGCCAGCAGTGAATCCCGACCCAATGGCGAGCAGTACTTC
CDR3: CASSESRPNGEQYF

D: NA
length: 15
size: NA
V: TRBV12-3/TRBV12-4
J: TRBJ2-3
DNA: TGTGCCAGCAGTTTAGTGGCTAGCGGCACAGATACGCAGTATTTT
CDR3: CASSLVASGTDTQYF

D: NA
length: 18
size: NA
V: TRBV19
J: TRBJ1-1
DNA: TGTGCCAGTAGTATCCGCTTCGCTGGGGCCCGAGGGGGCACTGAAGCTTTCTTT
CDR3: CASSIRFAGARGGTEAFF

D: TRBD2
length: 15
size: many
V: TRBV7-2
J: TRBJ2-5
DNA: TGTGCCAGCAGCTTCCGGGGGGGGCGTTGGGAGACCCAGTACTTC
CDR3: CASSFRGGRWETQYF

D: NA
length: 15
size: many
V: TRBV20-1
J: TRBJ2-7
DNA: TGCAGTGCTAGAGGAGAAGGTAGCGACTCCTACGAGCAGTACTTC
CDR3: CSARGEGSDSYEQYF

D: NA
length: 15
size: many
V: TRBV27
J: TRBJ1-2
DNA: TGTGCCAGCAGTCAACAGGGAGCCGGGGTGTATGGCTACACCTTC
CDR3: CASSQQGAGVYGYTF

D: NA
length: 14
size: many
V: TRBV6-4
J: TRBJ1-5
DNA: TGTGCCAGCAGTGACCCACAGGTTAATCAGCCCCAGCATTTT
CDR3: CASSDPQVNQPQHF

D: TRBD1
length: 16
size: many
V: TRBV7-2
J: TRBJ2-7
DNA: TGTGCCAGCAGCTTGACTCGGGACAGGGGCTTTGACGAGCAGTACTTC
CDR3: CASSLTRDRGFDEQYF

D: NA
length: 16
size: few
V: TRBV19
J: TRBJ2-1
DNA: TGTGCCAGTAAAAGGGGAACTCTTAGCTCCTACAATGAGCAGTTCTTC
CDR3: CASKRGTLSSYNEQFF

D: TRBD1
length: 16
size: NA
V: TRBV28
J: TRBJ2-7
DNA: TGTGCCAGCAGTTCCCCTGGGGGGGACAGGGGGTACGAGCAGTACTTC
CDR3: CASSSPGGDRGYEQYF

D: NA
length: 15
size: many
V: TRBV12-3/TRBV12-4
J: TRBJ1-6
DNA: TGTGCCAGCTGGCTCAGTGGATCCTATAATTCACCCCTCCACTTT
CDR3: CASWLSGSYNSPLHF

D: TRBD1
length: 17
size: many
V: TRBV7-2
J: TRBJ2-4
DNA: TGTGCCAGCAGCTTAGAGGGGACAGGGACCCCCAAAAACATTCAGTACTTC
CDR3: CASSLEGTGTPKNIQYF

D: NA
length: 16
size: many
V: TRBV7-8
J: TRBJ1-4
DNA: TGTGCCAGCAGCGCCCAGCGGGTTCCAACTAATGAAAAACTGTTTTTT
CDR3: CASSAQRVPTNEKLFF

D: TRBD2
length: 18
size: NA
V: TRBV11-2
J: TRBJ2-1
DNA: TGTGCCAGCAGCACCCCCGGGACTAGCGGGAGATCGTACAATGAGCAGTTCTTC
CDR3: CASSTPGTSGRSYNEQFF

D: NA
length: 15
size: few
V: TRBV12-3/TRBV12-4
J: TRBJ1-3
DNA: TGTGCCAGCTGTGGCCGGGGTATCTCTGGAAACACCATATATTTT
CDR3: CASCGRGISGNTIYF

D: NA
length: 15
size: many
V: TRBV5-8
J: TRBJ1-6
DNA: TGTGCCAGCAGAGGGGGGCCCTCCTATAATTCACCCCTCCACTTT
CDR3: CASRGGPSYNSPLHF

D: TRBD2
length: 16
size: many
V: TRBV4-2
J: TRBJ2-2
DNA: TGTGCCAGCAGCCAAGATTTAGCGGGAGTGTCCGGGGAGCTGTTTTTT
CDR3: CASSQDLAGVSGELFF

D: NA
length: 15
size: many
V: TRBV12-3/TRBV12-4
J: TRBJ2-2
DNA: TGTGCCAGCAGTAGGGACTTGTCAAACACCGGGGAGCTGTTTTTT
CDR3: CASSRDLSNTGELFF

D: TRBD1
length: 17
size: many
V: TRBV5-1
J: TRBJ2-7
DNA: TGCGCCAGCAGCCTCGAAGCCGCCGGGACAGGGGTCTACGAGCAGTACTTC
CDR3: CASSLEAAGTGVYEQYF

D: TRBD1
length: 18
size: many
V: TRBV19
J: TRBJ2-1
DNA: TGTGCCAGTAGTATAAGGGGACCGTCGGGACAGGACTACAATGAGCAGTTCTTC
CDR3: CASSIRGPSGQDYNEQFF

D: NA
length: 14
size: many
V: TRBV7-2
J: TRBJ2-5
DNA: TGTGCCAGCAGCCCCATGAGGACCCAAGAGACCCAGTACTTC
CDR3: CASSPMRTQETQYF

D: NA
length: 14
size: few
V: TRBV12-3/TRBV12-4
J: TRBJ2-2
DNA: TGTGCCAGCAGGGGAGGACGAGACACCGGGGAGCTGTTTTTT
CDR3: CASRGGRDTGELFF

D: NA
length: 16
size: many
V: TRBV28
J: TRBJ2-5
DNA: TGTGCCAGCAGTTTATATACAGGGCCCGTTCAAGAGACCCAGTACTTC
CDR3: CASSLYTGPVQETQYF

D: TRBD1
length: 16
size: NA
V: TRBV2
J: TRBJ1-5
DNA: TGTGCCAGCAGTCCCGGGACAGGGAATAGCAATCAGCCCCAGCATTTT
CDR3: CASSPGTGNSNQPQHF

D: NA
length: 21
size: NA
V: TRBV20-1
J: TRBJ2-3
DNA: TGCAGTGCCACAGGGTGGGGGGCGCGGGCTAGATCTTCAACTAGCACAGATACGCAGTATTTT
CDR3: CSATGWGARARSSTSTDTQYF

D: TRBD1
length: 13
size: many
V: TRBV11-3
J: TRBJ1-1
DNA: TGTGCCAGCAGCTCCCGACAGGGGAGTGAAGCTTTCTTT
CDR3: CASSSRQGSEAFF

D: TRBD1
length: 14
size: NA
V: TRBV5-1
J: TRBJ1-3
DNA: TGCGCCAGCAGCTACGACAGGGCTGGAAACACCATATATTTT
CDR3: CASSYDRAGNTIYF